The 9 T cell receptor beta chains below were found in one sample sequenced in a study of blood T cells in healthy people across ages. A second PCR, run for about 7 to 11 cycles, used a sample-barcoded 5' primer plus a J-beta primer mix. TCRdb reanalysed the 5' RACE reads using MiXCR and keeps one entry per CDR3 protein. The top ten clones hold roughly 24% of a sample with 790,000 or so distinct CDR3 sequences, around three fifths of them seen once. The sample comprised blood. All receptors come from a man aged 40-50 years in good health.

This chain joins TRBV9 and TRBJ1-2; 10 bases line up with TRBD1. The CDR3 runs to 17 residues. The V gene end was trimmed by 3 bases and the J gene end by 2 bases; junction bases not matched to a gene: 10. Germline assignment: CDR1 SGDLS and CDR2 YYNGEE. DNA of the CDR3: TGTGCCAGCAGCGCACGTCCCGGGACAGGGGCGAACTATGGCTACACCTTC. It yields the protein CASSARPGTGANYGYTF.

The chain recombines TRBV28 with TRBJ2-4; 7 positions match TRBD2. This CDR3 has 18 amino acids. V trimming: 3 bases; J trimming: 3 bases; junction bases outside the gene matches: 14. Germline V gene data show CDR1 as MDHEN and CDR2 as SYDVKM. CDR3 residues: CASSFPGVGGGVKNIQYF. The CDR3 nucleotides are TGTGCCAGCAGTTTTCCGGGGGTTGGTGGGGGGGTCAAAAACATTCAGTACTTC.

The DNA for the CDR3 is TGTGCCAGCAGCTTCTCTGGCACCGGGGAGCTGTTTTTT. Translating gives CASSFSGTGELFF. The V and J genes are TRBV7-3 and TRBJ2-2; D unclear. With 3 bases removed from V and 4 bases from J, the gap between germline ends came to 6 bases. Germline CDR1 and CDR2: SGHTA and FQGTGA. This CDR3 has 13 residues.

J is TRBJ2-1 and V is TRBV27, with 7 positions matching TRBD2. The CDR3 is 18 amino acids. CDR1 is MNHEY and CDR2 is SMNVEV in the germline V gene (reference sequence). Trimming took 8 bases from V and 2 from J; bases not matched to a gene: 18. The CDR3 sequence is CASGSLAWGGSAYNEQFF. The DNA of the CDR3 is TGTGCCAGCGGTTCACTCGCTTGGGGAGGGAGCGCCTACAATGAGCAGTTCTTC.

This clonotype was seen just once. The chain uses TRBV27 and TRBJ2-5; 8 nucleotides match TRBD1. The V gene's germline CDR1 is MNHEY and CDR2 SMNVEV (reference sequence). CDR3 length: 13 amino acids. V lost 6 bases and J lost 4; bases outside the gene matches: 4. The CDR3 region has the DNA TGTGCCAGCAGGCAGGGGGCGTCAGAGACCCAGTACTTC. Its protein product is CASRQGASETQYF.

The chain uses TRBV27 and TRBJ2-5, with 7 bases that match TRBD2. The V and J ends lost 3 bases and 4 bases, in that order; junction bases with no gene match: 14. CDR1 is MNHEY, CDR2 SMNVEV, per germline (reference sequence). The CDR3 is 17 residues long. DNA of the CDR3: TGTGCCAGCAGTTTTAAATCTAGCGGAGCATATGGAGAGACCCAGTACTTC. Its protein is CASSFKSSGAYGETQYF.

The rearrangement joins TRBV7-3 to TRBJ2-1; D is possibly TRBD1 or TRBD2 (5 bases each). V dropped 6 bases and J dropped 5 bases, with 17 bases sitting between them. The CDR3 covers 15 residues. From germline, CDR1 is SGHTA and CDR2 FQGTGA. CDR3 sequence: CASSPRGGVDNEQFF. The DNA for the CDR3 is TGTGCCAGCAGTCCCCGGGGCGGAGTCGACAATGAGCAGTTCTTC. Drawing the rest from reference TRBV7-3 and TRBJ2-1, the complete variable domain is GAGVSQTPSNKVTEKGKYVELRCDPISGHTALYWYRQSLGQGPEFLIYFQGTGAADDSGLPNDRFFAVRPEGSVSTLKIQRTERGDSAVYLCASSPRGGVDNEQFFGPGTRLTVL.

V usage is TRBV7-9 and J usage is TRBJ2-5; D might be TRBD2 (6 bases). The CDR3 is 14 amino acids. Trimming shortened V by 5 bases and J by 3 bases, and 13 bases separated the two germline ends. From germline, CDR1 is SEHNR and CDR2 FQNEAQ (reference sequence). DNA of the CDR3: TGTGCCAGCAGCGTGGGTAGCGGAGAAGAGACCCAGTACTTC. Encoded protein: CASSVGSGEETQYF.

This rearrangement joins TRBV7-9 to TRBJ2-3; 10 nucleotides match TRBD2. Germline V CDR1 and CDR2: SEHNR, FQNEAQ (reference sequence). The CDR3 runs to 15 residues. V lost 5 bases and J lost 4; bases outside the gene matches: 6. This CDR3 reads CASSPGTSAADTQYF. The CDR3, as DNA: TGTGCCAGCAGCCCCGGGACTAGCGCCGCAGATACGCAGTATTTT.